This T cell receptor beta chain was recovered during a study of molecular identifiers for immune sequencing clone quantification. TCRdb used MiXCR to reprocess the PCR reads, holding one entry per CDR3 protein. Of 60,000 to 80,000 distinct CDR3 sequences in the sample, under 20% were seen once. The sequenced sample consisted of naive CD8+ T cells from blood, with Jurkat cell RNA spiked in. Noted subset: FACS-sorted CD8+CD4-CCR7+CD45RA+ naive T cells. This sequence originates from a human donor in good health. Some libraries in this study had Jurkat cell RNA spiked in.

CDR3: CASSDRGASTDTQYF. In DNA, the CDR3 is TGTGCCAGCAGTGATCGCGGAGCTAGCACAGATACGCAGTATTTT. The genes are TRBV6-4 and TRBJ2-3; D remains ambiguous. This CDR3 has 15 residues. CDR1 and CDR2 from the germline V gene are MRHNA and SNTAGT. V was shortened by 3 bases and J by 0 bases, with 10 bases between the two germline ends.